The 22 T cell receptor beta chains below were found in one sample sequenced in a study of T cells after yellow fever vaccination. TCRdb used MiXCR to reprocess the 5' RACE reads, holding one entry per CDR3 protein. The sample shows more than 300,000 distinct CDR3 sequences, around 7% of them seen only once. This specimen was PBMCs, taken around 45 days after the first yellow fever vaccination. All receptors derive from a man between 18 and 35 years old who received the YFV17D yellow fever vaccine.

In its sample, this clonotype was seen many times. This chain links TRBV7-2 with TRBJ1-1; 8 bases line up with TRBD1. The CDR3 extends over 15 amino acids. The germline V gene has CDR1 SGHTA and CDR2 FQGNSA. V shed 1 base and J 5 bases; nucleotides not matched to a gene: 6. The chain's CDR3 is CASSLVGQGETEAFF. The CDR3 DNA follows: TGTGCCAGCAGCTTAGTAGGACAGGGTGAGACTGAAGCTTTCTTT.

This clonotype has a handful of counts. The rearrangement uses TRBV29-1 and TRBJ2-7; D is possibly TRBD2 (7 bases). The germline CDR1 and CDR2 sequences are SQVTM and ANQGSEA. This CDR3 contains 14 residues. V was cut by 6 bases and J by 0 bases, with 15 bases left in between. The CDR3 region is CSVAAGALSYEQYF. In DNA form, the CDR3 reads TGCAGCGTCGCCGCGGGGGCCCTCTCCTACGAGCAGTACTTC.

Only a few counts were recorded for this clonotype. The gene calls are TRBV4-3 and TRBJ1-1, with D tentatively TRBD1 (6 bases). The CDR3 consists of 14 residues. Germline V CDR1 and CDR2: LGHNA, YSLEER. The V gene lost 4 bases and the J gene lost 7 bases, with 16 bases spanning the gap. In DNA form, the CDR3 reads TGCGCCAGCAGCCGAGTTGAACAGGGTAATGAAGCTTTCTTT. The encoded protein is CASSRVEQGNEAFF.

This chain links TRBV11-2 with TRBJ2-7, with D maybe TRBD1 (6 bases). Germline V lookup: CDR1 SGHAT, CDR2 FQNNGV. Trimming cost V 6 bases and J 6 bases, with 12 bases left between them. The CDR3 runs 12 residues. DNA of the CDR3: TGTGCCAGCAGTCCAACAGGGCTCGAGCAGTACTTC. Its translation is CASSPTGLEQYF.

As for this clonotype: One base away lies a much larger clone, so this may be a sequencing read error. The V call is TRBV18, the J call TRBJ1-5, with D hard to call. V shed 3 bases and J shed 9 bases, with 18 bases lying between them. The CDR3 loop spans 15 amino acids. Germline V gives CDR1 KGHSH, CDR2 LQKENI. CDR3 DNA sequence: TGTGCCAGCTCACCCGGACTTCGGGAGGGTCTGCCCCAGCATTTT. Translation: CASSPGLREGLPQHF.

This clonotype was detected many times. The chain combines TRBV9 with TRBJ2-3; no clear D gene. The CDR3 totals 13 residues. The V gene lost 2 bases and the J gene lost 6 bases, with 10 bases spanning the gap. The V gene's germline CDR1 is SGDLS and CDR2 YYNGEE. The CDR3 nucleotides are TGTGCCAGCAGCGTCGCACAGATTGATACGCAGTATTTT. This translates into CASSVAQIDTQYF.

The chain is built from TRBV27 and TRBJ1-4, with D possibly matching TRBD1 (6 bases). V lost 5 bases and J lost 1, with 11 bases in between. The CDR3 covers 15 residues. Germline CDR1 and CDR2: MNHEY and SMNVEV (reference sequence). CDR3 loop: CASSKGERTNEKLFF. DNA for the CDR3: TGTGCCAGCAGTAAGGGGGAGCGAACTAATGAAAAACTGTTTTTT.

The chain links TRBV5-1 to TRBJ2-7; TRBD1 agrees at 7 bases. Germline V gene data show CDR1 as SGHRS and CDR2 as YFSETQ. The CDR3 sequence is 15 residues long. V was clipped by 0 bases and J by 3 bases; unmatched bases: 6. The CDR3 DNA sequence: TGCGCCAGCAGCTTGGAGGGACAGAGTTACTACGAGCAGTACGTC. This encodes CASSLEGQSYYEQYV.

This clonotype was recorded at least ten times. This chain connects TRBV7-2 to TRBJ2-5, with D tentatively TRBD1 (6 bases). Germline assignment: CDR1 SGHTA and CDR2 FQGNSA. With 3 bases removed from V and 5 bases from J, the gap between germline ends came to 10 bases. CDR3 length: 13 amino acids. CDR3 nucleotide sequence: TGTGCCAGCAGCTTCAGGGGTGGCGAGACCCAGTACTTC. Amino acid sequence: CASSFRGGETQYF.

The genes are TRBV28 and TRBJ2-7; D is tentatively TRBD1 or TRBD2 (5 bases each). The CDR3 has 15 amino acids. The V and J ends lost 4 bases and 0 bases respectively, with 13 bases between them. The germline gives CDR1 MDHEN, CDR2 SYDVKM. This CDR3 reads CASSSTGTSSYEQYV. CDR3 in DNA: TGTGCCAGCAGTTCAACGGGGACCAGCTCCTACGAGCAGTACGTC.

The sample holds a few counts of this clonotype. J is TRBJ1-1 and V is TRBV20-1; 11 bases align to TRBD1. Germline-derived CDR1 and CDR2 are DFQATT and SNEGSKA (reference sequence). This CDR3 is 14 amino acids long. V dropped 3 bases and J dropped 4; count of bases not matched to a gene: 4. The CDR3 here is CSARSGTGGTEAFF. The CDR3 DNA sequence: TGCAGTGCTAGGTCCGGGACAGGGGGCACTGAAGCTTTCTTT.

J is TRBJ2-7 and V is TRBV7-3, with unresolved D. The CDR3 sequence is 16 residues long. Germline assignment: CDR1 SGHTA and CDR2 FQGTGA. Trimming cost V 0 bases and J 1 base, with 13 bases left between them. The CDR3 protein is CASSLTLGEESYEQYV. CDR3 bases: TGTGCCAGCAGCTTAACGTTAGGTGAAGAGTCCTACGAGCAGTACGTC.

This clonotype has at least ten counts. The chain uses TRBV7-2 and TRBJ1-2; D not resolved. The V end was cut by 4 bases, the J end by 8 bases, with 17 bases between. Germline loops: CDR1 SGHTA, CDR2 FQGNSA. CDR3 length equals 14 residues. The CDR3 loop reads CASSSYDTPGGYTF. The CDR3 nucleotides read TGTGCCAGCAGCTCTTACGATACCCCGGGAGGCTACACCTTC.

The sample holds a few counts of this clonotype. The CDR3 DNA reads TGTGCCAGCAGCCAGGCTCCGGGACGGCCTACCAAAAACATTCAGTACTTC. This codes for CASSQAPGRPTKNIQYF. This chain uses TRBV4-2 with TRBJ2-4, with D possibly being TRBD1 or TRBD2 (5 bases each). V was cut by 3 bases and J by 2 bases, with 17 bases left in between. Germline V gene sequence: CDR1 LGHNA, CDR2 YNFKEQ. The CDR3 extends over 17 amino acids.

The rearrangement links TRBV21-1 to TRBJ2-3; the D call TRBD2 from the table was never checked on the DNA. TRBV21-1 is a pseudogene locus. The CDR3 length is 16 residues. The CDR3 DNA follows: TGTGCCAGCAGCAGAGCCGGGACTAGTATCCCAGATACGCAGTATTTT. Its translation is CASSRAGTSIPDTQYF.

The sample holds many counts of this clonotype. The rearrangement joins TRBV5-1 to TRBJ1-5; D possibly corresponds to TRBD1 (5 bases). Germline loops: CDR1 SGHRS, CDR2 YFSETQ. The CDR3 is 14 amino acids. Deletions cut 1 base from V and 7 bases from J, with 12 bases between. In DNA form, the CDR3 reads TGCGCCAGCAGCTTGTCAGGGTTTGGACAGCCCCAGCATTTT. It is translated as CASSLSGFGQPQHF.

This clonotype has only a few counts. The rearrangement uses TRBV27 and TRBJ2-7; TRBD1 aligns across 10 bases. The germline V gene has CDR1 MNHEY and CDR2 SMNVEV (reference sequence). Trimming cost V 0 bases and J 7 bases; bases outside gene matches: 9. The CDR3 runs to 16 residues. Here the CDR3 DNA reads TGTGCCAGCAGTTTATCGACTTCGACAGGGGGCTGGGAGCAGTACTTC. The encoded protein is CASSLSTSTGGWEQYF.

There are a few counts of this clonotype. The chain recombines TRBV12-3 or TRBV12-4 with TRBJ2-1, with 9 bases lining up with TRBD1. The CDR3 sequence is 15 residues long. V was clipped by 5 bases and J by 2 bases; unmatched bases: 4. CDR3 loop: CASSAGQGPYNEQFF. The DNA for the CDR3 is TGTGCCAGCAGTGCGGGACAGGGACCCTACAATGAGCAGTTCTTC.

The chain couples TRBV5-6 to TRBJ2-7; no reliable D call. The CDR3 sequence is 13 residues long. Trimming removed 4 bases at V and 0 bases at J, with 8 bases between. The V gene's germline CDR1 is SGHDT and CDR2 YYEEEE. The CDR3 region has the DNA TGTGCCAGCAGCATCGGACCCTCCTACGAGCAGTACTTC. Translating it yields CASSIGPSYEQYF.

The chain joins TRBV3-1 to TRBJ2-3; maybe TRBD2 (6 bases). The CDR3 runs to 17 residues. V was cut by 3 bases and J by 6 bases, with 22 bases left in between. The germline V gene encodes CDR1 LGHDT and CDR2 YNNKEL (reference sequence). The CDR3 loop reads CASSQRAGTRRWDTQYF. The CDR3 DNA sequence: TGTGCCAGCAGCCAGAGAGCCGGGACTCGCCGATGGGATACGCAGTATTTT.

Points on this clonotype: This may be a read error: a much more frequent sequence differs by one nucleotide. The chain uses TRBV6-5 and TRBJ1-6, with D hard to call. This CDR3 has 13 residues. The germline V and J ends were trimmed by 0 bases and 7 bases, with 4 bases remaining between them. Germline V gives CDR1 MNHEY, CDR2 SVGAGI. This chain's CDR3 is CASSYSLNSPLHF. CDR3 nucleotides: TGTGCCAGCAGTTACTCTTTGAATTCACCCCTCCACTTT.

V usage is TRBV20-1 and J usage is TRBJ2-5, with TRBD1 matching over 8 bases. Germline V CDR1 and CDR2: DFQATT, SNEGSKA (reference sequence). V lost 3 bases to trimming and J lost 2 bases; unmatched junction nucleotides: 5. CDR3 length equals 14 residues. For the CDR3, the DNA is TGCAGTGCTAGCCCCAGGACAGGGCAAGAGACCCAGTACTTC. Its translation is CSASPRTGQETQYF.